This entry is about one T cell receptor (beta chain). Everyone who took part was about 18 to 90 years old, and they came from about 25 US areas. The data originate from a study of blood T cell repertoires in COVID-19. Produced via immunoSEQ multiplex PCR; TCRdb's table is partial and in-frame only. In the table there are 200,000 or so clones, about nine tenths of which are singletons. V lost 5 bases, J lost 7 bases, and 7 bases stayed unmatched. The germline CDR1 and CDR2 sequences are LNHDA and SQIVND (reference sequence). This CDR3 is 14 amino acids long. Input material: PBMCs or T cells enriched from blood (not recorded which). The chain uses TRBV19 and TRBJ1-4, with 7 bases lining up with TRBD1. The source of this sequence is a woman aged 25 to 39 who had recovered from COVID-19. CDR3 in amino acids: CASSSQGSSEKLFF. For the CDR3, the DNA is TGTGCCAGTAGTTCACAGGGGTCGAGTGAAAAACTGTTTTTT.